One sample yielded the 25 T cell receptor beta chains listed below, sequenced in a study of molecular identifiers for immune sequencing clone quantification. TCRdb re-called the PCR reads through MiXCR, storing one row per CDR3 protein. The sample contains about 320,000 distinct CDR3 sequences, around 21% of which appear only once. The specimen was naive CD8+ T cells from blood, with Jurkat cell RNA spiked in. Subset indicated: FACS-sorted CD8+CD4-CCR7+CD45RA+ naive T cells. The source is a human donor in good health. Some libraries in this study had Jurkat cell RNA spiked in.

The V and J genes are TRBV24-1 and TRBJ2-3; TRBD2 matches 12 bases. V trimming: 2 bases; J trimming: 0 bases; junction bases outside the gene matches: 5. The CDR3 extends over 18 amino acids. The germline V gene encodes CDR1 KGHDR and CDR2 SFDVKD. CDR3 DNA: TGTGCCACCAGTGATTCGACTAGCGGGGGCCTTAGCACAGATACGCAGTATTTT. This codes for CATSDSTSGGLSTDTQYF.

This clonotype was seen ten or more times. The V and J genes are TRBV7-9 and TRBJ1-5; D is perhaps TRBD1 (6 bases). From germline, CDR1 is SEHNR and CDR2 FQNEAQ (reference sequence). V dropped 1 base and J dropped 3 bases, with 10 bases sitting between them. This CDR3 has 15 amino acids. The DNA of the CDR3 is TGTGCCAGCAGCTTAGAGGGGGGCCCCAATCAGCCCCAGCATTTT. Translation gives CASSLEGGPNQPQHF.

This clonotype has more than one count but fewer than ten. The V call is TRBV28, the J call TRBJ2-2, with 8 nucleotides matching TRBD1. This CDR3 contains 16 residues. V was clipped by 6 bases and J by 3 bases; unmatched bases: 9. Germline CDR1 is MDHEN and CDR2 is SYDVKM. The CDR3 loop reads CASRPTGEGYTGELFF. The CDR3 coding sequence is TGTGCCAGCAGACCGACAGGGGAAGGTTACACCGGGGAGCTGTTTTTT.

Ten or more counts support this clonotype. The chain combines TRBV5-4 with TRBJ2-5, with 9 positions matching TRBD2. The CDR3 has 14 amino acids. After removal of 3 bases from V and 4 bases from J, the junction contained 4 bases not matched to a gene. Germline CDR1 SGHNT, CDR2 YYREEE (reference sequence). As DNA, the CDR3 is TGTGCCAGCAGCTGGGATAGCGGGAGAGAGACCCAGTACTTC. Residues: CASSWDSGRETQYF.

As regards this clonotype: A read error is possible here, since a much larger clone lies one base away. This sequence joins TRBV20-1 and TRBJ2-3; 10 bases match TRBD2. The CDR3 contains 18 residues. The germline CDR1 and CDR2 sequences are DFQATT and SNEGSKA (reference sequence). The V gene end was trimmed by 0 bases and the J gene end by 7 bases; junction bases not matched to a gene: 16. The CDR3 sequence: CSARDSSGGPVGAYTQYF. CDR3 nucleotides: TGCAGTGCTAGAGATAGTAGCGGGGGGCCAGTAGGGGCATATACGCAGTATTTT.

This clonotype was detected many times. The chain employs TRBV5-4 and TRBJ2-6; D gene uncertain. The CDR3 is 15 residues long. The V gene lost 0 bases and the J gene lost 4 bases, with 8 bases spanning the gap. Germline CDR1 SGHNT, CDR2 YYREEE (reference sequence). CDR3 in amino acids: CASSLGQAGANVLTF. The CDR3, as DNA: TGTGCCAGCAGCTTGGGTCAGGCCGGGGCCAACGTCCTGACTTTC.

The V and J genes are TRBV19 and TRBJ1-1; TRBD1 is a possible D gene (5 bases). This CDR3 spans 11 amino acids. With 3 bases removed from V and 7 bases from J, the gap between germline ends came to 6 bases. Germline lookup yields CDR1 LNHDA and CDR2 SQIVND (reference sequence). Here the CDR3 reads CASSMTVEAFF. The CDR3 nucleotides read TGTGCCAGTAGTATGACAGTTGAAGCTTTCTTT.

This clonotype was recorded many times. This chain uses TRBV7-2 with TRBJ1-1; a possible D gene is TRBD1 (6 bases). The germline V and J ends were trimmed by 4 bases and 6 bases, with 15 bases remaining between them. The CDR3 extends over 14 amino acids. The V gene's germline CDR1 is SGHTA and CDR2 FQGNSA. CDR3 bases: TGTGCCAGCAGCTCCCCGGCAGGGGTTCCTGAAGCTTTCTTT. Its protein product is CASSSPAGVPEAFF.

The sample holds many counts of this clonotype. V usage is TRBV30 and J usage is TRBJ2-2; maybe TRBD2 (6 bases). Germline V gene sequence: CDR1 GTSNPN, CDR2 SVGIG (reference sequence). Trimming left V 7 bases short and J 0 bases short, with 12 bases between. The CDR3 has 14 amino acids. The chain's CDR3 is CALADKANTGELFF. CDR3 sequence (DNA): TGTGCCTTAGCGGACAAGGCGAACACCGGGGAGCTGTTTTTT. The full variable domain, its missing parts supplied by reference TRBV30 and TRBJ2-2, is SQTIHQWPATLVQPVGSPLSLECTVEGTSNPNLYWYRQAAGRGLQLLFYSVGIGQISSEVPQNLSASRPQDRQFILSSKKLLLSDSGFYLCALADKANTGELFFGEGSRLTVL.

This clonotype was observed a handful of times. The chain joins TRBV7-9 to TRBJ2-5, with D tentatively TRBD1 or TRBD2 (5 bases each). The V gene lost 2 bases and the J gene lost 7 bases, with 14 bases spanning the gap. Germline V CDR1 and CDR2: SEHNR, FQNEAQ (reference sequence). The CDR3 has 14 residues. The CDR3 DNA is TGTGCCAGCAGCTTATCCCGGGACCGCAGGACCCAGTACTTC. Protein product: CASSLSRDRRTQYF.

In its sample, this clonotype was seen a few times. The rearrangement joins TRBV27 to TRBJ2-1; 7 nucleotides agree with TRBD2. The CDR3 is made up of 14 amino acids. V lost 5 bases, J lost 9 bases, and 10 bases stayed unmatched. From germline, CDR1 is MNHEY and CDR2 SMNVEV (reference sequence). The CDR3 is CASSPHPGGGEQFF. The CDR3 region has the DNA TGTGCCAGCAGTCCCCACCCGGGGGGAGGTGAGCAGTTCTTC.

In this sample, this clonotype turned up many times. The CDR3 sequence is CASSPWDRPYEQYF. Here the CDR3 DNA reads TGTGCCAGCAGCCCTTGGGACAGACCCTACGAGCAGTACTTC. The chain is built from TRBV13 and TRBJ2-7; 7 bases match TRBD1. Germline-derived CDR1 and CDR2 are PRHDT and FYEKMQ (reference sequence). V lost 5 bases to trimming and J lost 2 bases; unmatched junction nucleotides: 6. The CDR3 runs to 14 residues.

V gene TRBV27 combines with J gene TRBJ1-5; 8 bases map to TRBD1. J gave up 5 bases and V 5 bases, and 8 bases lay outside the gene matches. The CDR3 runs 15 residues. Germline CDR1 MNHEY, CDR2 SMNVEV (reference sequence). The CDR3 DNA reads TGTGCCAGCAGTCGCAGGGGGCTTGGGGATCAGCCCCAGCATTTT. It yields the protein CASSRRGLGDQPQHF.

At least ten counts were recorded for this clonotype. The chain uses TRBV7-9 and TRBJ2-4; 7 bases map to TRBD2. Germline V gene sequence: CDR1 SEHNR, CDR2 FQNEAQ (reference sequence). CDR3 length: 13 residues. V lost 5 bases, J lost 6 bases, and 4 bases stayed unmatched. The CDR3 DNA follows: TGTGCCAGCAGCCATCCGGGAGGAAACATTCAGTACTTC. Translating it yields CASSHPGGNIQYF.

This clonotype occurred many times. The chain links TRBV6-1 to TRBJ1-1; 9 bases are a match to TRBD1. The CDR3 runs to 13 residues. V shed 6 bases and J 4 bases; nucleotides not matched to a gene: 3. Germline assignment: CDR1 MNHNS and CDR2 SASEGT. CDR3 residues: CASRGQGSTEAFF. In DNA, the CDR3 is TGTGCCAGCAGGGGACAGGGAAGCACTGAAGCTTTCTTT.

Comments on this clonotype: A clone one base away is much larger, so this may be a read error. This sequence joins TRBV6-1 and TRBJ1-2; 8 bases agree with TRBD1. The CDR3 runs to 14 residues. Trimming at V came to 7 bases and at J to 7 bases, leaving 11 bases not matched to a gene. CDR1 is MNHNS, CDR2 SASEGT, per germline. CDR3 sequence reads: CASNRQGLGCGYTF. The CDR3 region has the DNA TGTGCCAGCAACCGACAGGGGCTGGGCTGTGGCTACACCTTC.

This clonotype has just a few counts. A much larger clonotype is one base distant, so this may be a read error. As DNA, the CDR3 is TGTGCCAGCAGTTTTAAAAGGAGTTGGTACGGGGAGCTGTTTTTT. Encoded protein: CASSFKRSWYGELFF. J is TRBJ2-2 and V is TRBV12-3 or TRBV12-4, with D unresolved. CDR3 size: 15 residues. V gave up 3 bases and J gave up 7 bases, with 15 bases separating them.

This clonotype was seen at least ten times. The V call is TRBV29-1, the J call TRBJ1-5; TRBD1 matches 7 bases. J gave up 6 bases and V 8 bases, and 4 bases lay outside the gene matches. Looked up from germline, CDR1 is SQVTM and CDR2 is ANQGSEA. The CDR3 contains 11 residues. In DNA, the CDR3 is TGCAGCCAGGGGGGAAGTCAGCCCCAGCATTTT. Its protein is CSQGGSQPQHF.

The CDR3 DNA sequence: TGTGCCAGCAGCTTTGACGCAGGGGACACTGAAGCTTTCTTT. It is translated as CASSFDAGDTEAFF. The V call is TRBV11-2, the J call TRBJ1-1; TRBD1 might be the D (6 bases). CDR1 SGHAT and CDR2 FQNNGV come from the germline V gene. V was trimmed by 3 bases and J by 3 bases, leaving 11 bases between them. The CDR3 consists of 14 residues.

This clonotype was seen repeatedly, ten times or more. This chain links TRBV25-1 with TRBJ2-3, with TRBD2 matching over 8 bases. J was trimmed by 2 bases and V by 2 bases; bases with no gene match: 6. This CDR3 is built from 16 residues. In germline, CDR1 is MGHDK, CDR2 SYGVNS. The CDR3 DNA sequence: TGTGCCAGCAGTGAACTACTAGCGGATTACACAGATACGCAGTATTTT. Encoded protein: CASSELLADYTDTQYF.

A few counts support this clonotype. The chain uses TRBV5-4 and TRBJ2-7, with D perhaps matching TRBD1 (6 bases). The germline gives CDR1 SGHNT, CDR2 YYREEE (reference sequence). Trimming stripped 3 bases from V and 3 bases from J, with 13 bases between. The length of the CDR3 is 14 residues. The CDR3 bases are TGTGCCAGCAGCTCCCGGGGACAAAACTACGAGCAGTACTTC. Amino acids: CASSSRGQNYEQYF.

In this sample, this clonotype turned up a few times. This sequence joins TRBV20-1 and TRBJ2-7, with TRBD2 matching over 9 bases. After removal of 2 bases from V and 3 bases from J, the junction contained 11 bases not matched to a gene. This CDR3 comprises 16 residues. Looked up from germline, CDR1 is DFQATT and CDR2 is SNEGSKA (reference sequence). CDR3 residues: CSARYDGLAGLYEQYF. CDR3 nucleotide sequence: TGCAGTGCTAGATATGATGGGCTAGCGGGACTCTACGAGCAGTACTTC.

At least ten counts were recorded for this clonotype. The chain couples TRBV7-2 to TRBJ2-5; D gene unclear. The V end was cut by 2 bases, the J end by 5 bases, with 12 bases between. Germline CDR1 is SGHTA and CDR2 is FQGNSA. This CDR3 region has 14 residues. CDR3 loop: CASSLPQEHETQYF. For the CDR3, the DNA is TGTGCCAGCAGCTTACCCCAAGAACACGAGACCCAGTACTTC.

This clonotype showed up many times. This chain joins TRBV5-4 and TRBJ2-7; 8 bases are shared with TRBD1. Losses at the gene ends were 9 bases for V and 6 bases for J; bases not matched to a gene: 17. The germline V gene encodes CDR1 SGHNT and CDR2 YYREEE (reference sequence). This CDR3 region has 15 residues. CDR3 nucleotides: TGTGCCACCCACCGGCCCGGGACAGGTCGTCTCGAGCAGTACTTC. Translation gives CATHRPGTGRLEQYF.

This clonotype occurred a few times. The chain couples TRBV29-1 to TRBJ2-4, with TRBD1 identical over 9 bases. CDR3 size: 17 residues. Trimming took 3 bases from V and 0 from J; bases not matched to a gene: 9. Germline CDR1 reads SQVTM; CDR2 reads ANQGSEA. The CDR3 DNA reads TGCAGCGTTGAGGGGACAGGGAACAAATTAGCCAAAAACATTCAGTACTTC. This gives the protein CSVEGTGNKLAKNIQYF.